This T cell receptor (beta chain) came from a study of blood T cell repertoires in COVID-19. For the study at large: Spain, Italy and the United States supplied samples that represented acute and convalescent COVID-19. The analysed material was cDNA or gDNA that came from T cells, B-cell-depleted T cells, or PBMCs.

Repertoires were generated with immunoSEQ multiplex PCR, while TCRdb's copy carries only in-frame clones and drops some. The sample gives 150,000 to 200,000 clones, around 83% of which show up once; approximately 1.5% is in the top ten. This receptor was identified in a human donor in a cohort sampled during active COVID-19. Sequencing input: peripheral blood.

CDR3 DNA sequence: TGTGCCAGCAGCCTCTCACGGGACAGGAGACTCTACAATGAGCAGTTCTTC. This translates into CASSLSRDRRLYNEQFF. The V call is TRBV3-1 (or the pseudogene TRBV3-2), the J call TRBJ2-1, with 8 positions matching TRBD1. Trimming cost V 4 bases and J 3 bases; bases outside gene matches: 11. CDR3 length: 17 residues. Germline V gene lookup returns CDR1 LGHDT and CDR2 YNNKEL (reference sequence).